Below are 11 T cell receptor beta chains sequenced from a single sample in a study of OX40 agonist ivuxolimab in advanced cancers. Assay: immunoSEQ multiplex PCR; the TCRdb copy retains only in-frame clones and omits some. The profile shows approximately 40,000 clones, approximately 90% of them singletons. Sequencing was performed on CD4+ or CD8+ T cells sorted from blood, taken in a trial of the OX40 agonist ivuxolimab. The receptors here all came from an adult with an advanced solid tumor such as melanoma, head and neck, liver or kidney cancer.

V usage is TRBV10-3 and J usage is TRBJ2-5; D is perhaps TRBD2 (6 bases). In germline, CDR1 is ENHRY, CDR2 SYGVKD. V dropped 2 bases and J dropped 3 bases, with 22 bases sitting between them. CDR3 size: 18 residues. The CDR3 bases are TGTGCCATCAGTGAGACGGGGCAGGAGGCTCGCGGGAAAGAGACCCAGTACTTC. Its protein product is CAISETGQEARGKETQYF.

The chain links TRBV7-9 to TRBJ2-7; D is perhaps TRBD2 (6 bases). The V gene lost 5 bases and the J gene lost 2 bases, with 25 bases spanning the gap. The germline V gene has CDR1 SEHNR and CDR2 FQNEAQ (reference sequence). The CDR3 has 18 residues. CDR3: CASSHTAGIESSPYEQYF. Written as DNA, the CDR3 is TGTGCCAGCAGCCATACGGCGGGGATCGAGTCCTCACCCTACGAGCAGTACTTC.

The rearrangement joins TRBV11-2 to TRBJ1-5; no definite D call. The CDR3 loop spans 16 amino acids. Trimming removed 1 base from V and 0 bases from J, with 10 bases in between. Germline CDR1 and CDR2: SGHAT and FQNNGV. CDR3 nucleotides: TGTGCCAGCAGCTTAGGGGCGGCTTATAGCAATCAGCCCCAGCATTTT. Its translation: CASSLGAAYSNQPQHF.

This chain links TRBV10-2 with TRBJ2-5; the match to TRBD1 covers 7 bases. This CDR3 has 14 amino acids. The junction had 8 bases not matched to a gene; V was cut back by 6 bases and J by 4 bases. The germline V gene has CDR1 WSHSY and CDR2 SAAADI. DNA for the CDR3: TGCGCCAGCAGAGACGGTAGGGGGCGAGAGACCCAGTACTTC. Translating it yields CASRDGRGRETQYF.

This clone appeared once. This chain links TRBV30 with TRBJ1-1; a weak D match, TRBD1 (6 bases). V was cut by 7 bases and J by 3 bases, with 12 bases left in between. Germline CDR1 and CDR2: GTSNPN and SVGIG (reference sequence). The CDR3 extends over 12 amino acids. The CDR3 nucleotides read TGTGCCTTCCTAAGGGGGGACACTGAAGCTTTCTTT. It codes for CAFLRGDTEAFF. Based on the CDR3 plus reference TRBV30 and TRBJ1-1, the full variable domain is SQTIHQWPATLVQPVGSPLSLECTVEGTSNPNLYWYRQAAGRGLQLLFYSVGIGQISSEVPQNLSASRPQDRQFILSSKKLLLSDSGFYLCAFLRGDTEAFFGQGTRLTVV.

The chain carries TRBV6-1 and TRBJ2-7; possibly TRBD1 or TRBD2 for D (5 bases each). CDR1 and CDR2 (germline): MNHNS, SASEGT. Trimming shortened V by 3 bases and J by 13 bases, and 16 bases separated the two germline ends. The CDR3 has 12 amino acids. CDR3 bases: TGTGCCAGCAGTGACGGGTTGGGGGATGGATACTTC. Amino acid sequence: CASSDGLGDGYF.

V usage is TRBV4-1 and J usage is TRBJ2-5; D gene unclear. Germline-derived CDR1 and CDR2 are MGHRA and YSYEKL. Trimming shortened V by 0 bases and J by 5 bases, and 10 bases separated the two germline ends. This CDR3 comprises 14 residues. CDR3 amino acids: CASSQENWAETQYF. For the CDR3, the DNA is TGCGCCAGCAGCCAAGAAAATTGGGCCGAGACCCAGTACTTC.

The chain uses TRBV6-5 and TRBJ2-1; 8 bases match TRBD2. J was trimmed by 6 bases and V by 7 bases; bases with no gene match: 11. From germline, CDR1 is MNHEY and CDR2 SVGAGI. The CDR3 runs 15 residues. In nucleotides, the CDR3 is TGTGCCAGCACCAAAGGACTAGCTCCTCTCAATGAGCAGTTCTTC. Encoded protein: CASTKGLAPLNEQFF.

V is TRBV9 and J is TRBJ1-1; D may be TRBD1 (5 bases). The CDR3 covers 15 residues. The germline V gene has CDR1 SGDLS and CDR2 YYNGEE. The V gene lost 3 bases and the J gene lost 1 base, with 13 bases spanning the gap. The CDR3 DNA reads as TGTGCCAGCAGCGCCTTCAGGGAAGGGAACACTGAAGCTTTCTTT. Its protein product is CASSAFREGNTEAFF.

The genes are TRBV7-6 and TRBJ2-2; D gene unclear. Trimming stripped 2 bases from V and 6 bases from J, with 22 bases between. This CDR3 has 18 residues. CDR1 is SGHVS and CDR2 is FNYEAQ in the germline V gene. As DNA, the CDR3 is TGTGCCAGCAGCTTAAATTCGTTTCGATCGCGGATGGCCGGGGAGCTGTTTTTT. It is translated as CASSLNSFRSRMAGELFF.

V is TRBV21-1 and J is TRBJ2-1; the table's TRBD1 call for D was not verified on the DNA. TRBV21-1 constitutes a pseudogene. This CDR3 has 16 amino acids. DNA for the CDR3: TGTGCCAGCAGCAGGATTACAGGGTGTAGGAACAATGAGCAGTTCTTC. It translates to CASSRITGCRNNEQFF.